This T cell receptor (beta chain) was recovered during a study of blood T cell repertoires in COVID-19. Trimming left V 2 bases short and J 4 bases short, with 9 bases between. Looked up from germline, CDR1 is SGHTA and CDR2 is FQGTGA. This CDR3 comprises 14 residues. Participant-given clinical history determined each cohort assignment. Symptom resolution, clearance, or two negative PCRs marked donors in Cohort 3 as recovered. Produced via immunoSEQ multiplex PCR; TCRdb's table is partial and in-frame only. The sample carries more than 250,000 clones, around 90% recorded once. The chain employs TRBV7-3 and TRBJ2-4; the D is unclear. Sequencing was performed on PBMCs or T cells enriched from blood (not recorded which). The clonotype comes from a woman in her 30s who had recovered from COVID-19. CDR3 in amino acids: CASSLSGVKNIQYF. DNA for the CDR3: TGTGCCAGCAGCTTATCCGGAGTAAAAAACATTCAGTACTTC.